The present entry profiles one T cell receptor beta chain with its context. The J segment lost 5 bases and the V segment lost 5 bases, leaving 6 bases of the junction unmatched. Germline V gene lookup returns CDR1 SGHVS and CDR2 FNYEAQ. The CDR3 sequence is 15 residues long. Assay used: immunoSEQ multiplex PCR; TCRdb lists only in-frame clones, some missing. The table shows about 150,000 clones, with about 93% occurring only once. The sample is drawn from a study of T cell responses to AZD1222 COVID-19 vaccine. The genes are TRBV7-6 and TRBJ1-4, with 9 bases that match TRBD1. Source: peripheral blood, taken on day 0 of AZD1222 vaccination. This clonotype was obtained from an adult in good health. The CDR3 region is CASSAWTGENEKLFF. The CDR3 DNA reads TGTGCCAGCAGCGCATGGACAGGGGAAAATGAAAAACTGTTTTTT.